Listed here are 8 T cell receptor beta chains from one sample, sequenced in a study of blood T cell repertoires in COVID-19. Data came from immunoSEQ multiplex PCR; TCRdb stores just in-frame clones and leaves some out. The repertoire holds 61,000 or so clones, around 88% seen once, with less than 20% in the top ten. The sample consisted of peripheral blood. The receptor source for this set is a woman of 80 years or more with active COVID-19.

This clone was seen only once. The rearrangement joins TRBV7-2 to TRBJ1-6, with D uncertain. Germline CDR1 SGHTA, CDR2 FQGNSA. The CDR3 contains 15 residues. V lost 4 bases and J 5 bases, leaving 12 bases between the germline ends. The DNA for the CDR3 is TGTGCCAGCAGCTCGGCCGGCAGGAATAATTCACCCCTCCACTTT. Translation gives CASSSAGRNNSPLHF. The variable domain in full, completed from reference TRBV7-2 and TRBJ1-6, reads GAGVSQSPSNKVTEKGKDVELRCDPISGHTALYWYRQSLGQGLEFLIYFQGNSAPDKSGLPSDRFSAERTGGSVSTLTIQRTQQEDSAVYLCASSSAGRNNSPLHFGNGTRLTVT.

The sample holds one count of this clone. V usage is TRBV11-3 and J usage is TRBJ2-3, with TRBD2 matching 8 bases. Germline V gene lookup returns CDR1 SGHNT and CDR2 YENEEA. This CDR3 spans 19 amino acids. Trimming removed 1 base from V and 2 bases from J; junction bases left unmatched: 14. The CDR3 DNA reads TGTGCCAGCAGCTTAGGATCGTTCGGCGGGGGGCCCCTCACAGATACGCAGTATTTT. This translates into CASSLGSFGGGPLTDTQYF. Complete variable domain (other parts from reference TRBV11-3 and TRBJ2-3): EAGVVQSPRYKIIEKKQPVAFWCNPISGHNTLYWYLQNLGQGPELLIRYENEEAVDDSQLPKDRFSAERLKGVDSTLKIQPAELGDSAVYLCASSLGSFGGGPLTDTQYFGPGTRLTVL.

The chain uses TRBV2 and TRBJ2-4; 10 nucleotides align to TRBD1. The ends lost 6 bases at V and 9 bases at J; junction bases unmatched: 11. The CDR3 sequence is 15 residues long. Germline CDR1 and CDR2: SNHLY and FYNNEI. CDR3 in DNA: TGTGCCAGCAGCGCCCCCGAGACAGGGGGCGGCATTCAGTACTTC. Translated: CASSAPETGGGIQYF.

The chain employs TRBV25-1 and TRBJ2-2; 10 bases map to TRBD1. CDR1 is MGHDK and CDR2 is SYGVNS in the germline V gene. Losses at the gene ends were 6 bases for V and 6 bases for J; bases not matched to a gene: 7. The CDR3 is 15 residues long. The CDR3, as DNA: TGTGCCAGCAGCCCAGGGACAGGGGATCCCGGGGAGCTGTTTTTT. Amino acids: CASSPGTGDPGELFF.

The gene calls are TRBV19 and TRBJ2-1, with D possibly being TRBD2 (7 bases). This CDR3 contains 15 residues. Germline V gene data show CDR1 as LNHDA and CDR2 as SQIVND (reference sequence). V lost 6 bases to trimming and J lost 2 bases, with 14 bases between them. Here the CDR3 reads CASRLGGGPYNEQFF. CDR3 coding DNA: TGTGCCAGTAGGTTGGGGGGGGGCCCCTACAATGAGCAGTTCTTC.

A remark on this clone: At the DNA level, this CDR3 is encoded by other sequences in the same sample as well. The chain combines TRBV28 with TRBJ2-5, with TRBD1 matching 8 bases. Germline CDR1 and CDR2: MDHEN and SYDVKM. The CDR3 contains 13 residues. V was pared by 3 bases and J by 5 bases, with 2 bases of the junction left unmatched. The CDR3 region has the DNA TGTGCCAGCAGTTTTTACAGGGGGGAGACCCAGTACTTC. Residues: CASSFYRGETQYF.

This clone came up a few times. This rearrangement joins TRBV3-1 (or the pseudogene TRBV3-2) to TRBJ1-4; weak D call: TRBD1 (5 bases). The V gene's germline CDR1 is LGHDT and CDR2 YNNKEL (reference sequence). CDR3 length equals 18 residues. V lost 0 bases, J lost 4 bases, and 18 bases lay in between. In DNA, the CDR3 is TGTGCCAGCAGCCAAGAGGTTGGGTGGACAAGGGATAATGAAAAACTGTTTTTT. The encoded protein is CASSQEVGWTRDNEKLFF.

V is TRBV7-3 and J is TRBJ1-2; no clear D. With 5 bases removed from V and 6 bases from J, the gap between germline ends came to 13 bases. CDR3 length: 13 amino acids. CDR1 is SGHTA, CDR2 FQGTGA, per germline. The chain's CDR3 is CASSPGGSHGYTF. The CDR3 DNA reads as TGTGCCAGCAGCCCCGGTGGGAGTCATGGCTACACCTTC.